The source of this T cell receptor beta chain is a study of cytomegalovirus exposure and HLA in healthy donors. Study overall: Early released data had tens of millions of unique TCRs, all coming from HLA-typed donors. Study-wide results and caveats: Looking again later, the authors saw that most CMV-associated TCR beta chains seemed HLA-restricted. Clonal expansion was found to be greater in HLA-associated TCR beta chains than in equally common others in a later analysis.

The PCR used 60 Vbeta and 13 Jbeta primers. In the original analysis: The authors later counted about 80 million unique TCR beta chains, 8.5 million to 13 million of them shared. The assay was immunoSEQ multiplex PCR, and TCRdb's table has in-frame clones only and misses some. The V and J calls and clone size come from that table; D and trimming were worked out from the DNA. This table holds about 130,000 clones, roughly 80% found once. As concerns this clone: Its matching antigen is unknown.

The CDR3 totals 14 residues. Germline CDR1 reads SNHLY; CDR2 reads FYNNEI. V shed 5 bases and J 9 bases; nucleotides not matched to a gene: 11. The specimen sequenced was PBMCs. The chain recombines TRBV2 with TRBJ2-7; 9 bases fit TRBD1. The sequence came from a man in his fifties in good health and CMV-seronegative. The chain's CDR3 is CASSPRNRGPGQYF. The CDR3 coding sequence is TGTGCCAGCAGTCCCAGAAACAGGGGGCCTGGGCAGTACTTC.